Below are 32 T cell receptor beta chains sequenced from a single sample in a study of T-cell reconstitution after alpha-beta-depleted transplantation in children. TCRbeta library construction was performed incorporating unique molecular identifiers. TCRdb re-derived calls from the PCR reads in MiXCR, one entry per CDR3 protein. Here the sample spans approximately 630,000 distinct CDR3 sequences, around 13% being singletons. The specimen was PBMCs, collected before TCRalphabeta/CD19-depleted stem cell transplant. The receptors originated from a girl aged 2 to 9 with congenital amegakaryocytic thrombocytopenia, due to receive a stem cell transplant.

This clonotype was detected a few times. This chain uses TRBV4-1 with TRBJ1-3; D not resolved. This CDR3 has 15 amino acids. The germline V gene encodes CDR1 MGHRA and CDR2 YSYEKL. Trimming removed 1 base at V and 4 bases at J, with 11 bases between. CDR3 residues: CASSQGPVRGNTIYF. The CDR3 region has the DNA TGCGCCAGCAGCCAAGGCCCCGTGAGGGGAAACACCATATATTTT.

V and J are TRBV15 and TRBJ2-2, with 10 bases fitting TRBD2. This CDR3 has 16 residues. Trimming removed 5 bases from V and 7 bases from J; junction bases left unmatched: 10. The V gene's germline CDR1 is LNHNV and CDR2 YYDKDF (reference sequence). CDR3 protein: CATSRWPSGSFGELFF. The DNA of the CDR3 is TGTGCCACCAGCCGATGGCCTAGCGGGAGCTTCGGGGAGCTGTTTTTT. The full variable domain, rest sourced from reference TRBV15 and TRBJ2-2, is DAMVIQNPRYQVTQFGKPVTLSCSQTLNHNVMYWYQQKSSQAPKLLFHYYDKDFNNEADTPDNFQSRRPNTSFCFLDIRSPGLGDTAMYLCATSRWPSGSFGELFFGEGSRLTVL.

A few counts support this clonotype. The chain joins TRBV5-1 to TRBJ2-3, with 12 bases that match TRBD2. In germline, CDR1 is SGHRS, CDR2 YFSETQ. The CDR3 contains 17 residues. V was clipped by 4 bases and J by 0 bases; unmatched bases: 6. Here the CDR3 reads CASSRRTSGASTDTQYF. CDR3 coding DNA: TGCGCCAGCAGCAGGAGGACTAGCGGGGCTAGCACAGATACGCAGTATTTT.

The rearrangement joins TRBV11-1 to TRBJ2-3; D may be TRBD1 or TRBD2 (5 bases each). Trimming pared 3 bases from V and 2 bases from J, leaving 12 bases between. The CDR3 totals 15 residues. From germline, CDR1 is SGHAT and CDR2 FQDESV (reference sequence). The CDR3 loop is CASSLRGTYTDTQYF. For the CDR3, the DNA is TGTGCCAGCAGCTTGCGTGGGACCTACACAGATACGCAGTATTTT.

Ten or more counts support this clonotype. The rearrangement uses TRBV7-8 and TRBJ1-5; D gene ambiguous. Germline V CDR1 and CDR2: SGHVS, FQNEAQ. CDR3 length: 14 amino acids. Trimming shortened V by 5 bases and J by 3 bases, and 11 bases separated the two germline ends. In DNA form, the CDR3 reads TGTGCCAGCAGCGTGAACGGTTACAATCAGCCCCAGCATTTT. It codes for CASSVNGYNQPQHF.

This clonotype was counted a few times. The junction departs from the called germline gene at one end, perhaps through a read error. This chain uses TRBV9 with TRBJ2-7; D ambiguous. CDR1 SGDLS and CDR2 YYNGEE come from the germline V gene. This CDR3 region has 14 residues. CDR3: CASSAGYTSNEQYF. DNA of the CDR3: TGTGCCAGCAGCGCTGGATATACCTCCAACGAGCAGTACTTC.

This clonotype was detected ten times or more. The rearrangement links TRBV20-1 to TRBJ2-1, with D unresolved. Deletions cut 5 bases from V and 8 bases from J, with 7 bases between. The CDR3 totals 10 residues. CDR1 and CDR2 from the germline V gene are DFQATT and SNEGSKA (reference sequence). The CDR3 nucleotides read TGCAGTGCTCATTTCGATGAGCAGTTCTTC. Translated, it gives CSAHFDEQFF.

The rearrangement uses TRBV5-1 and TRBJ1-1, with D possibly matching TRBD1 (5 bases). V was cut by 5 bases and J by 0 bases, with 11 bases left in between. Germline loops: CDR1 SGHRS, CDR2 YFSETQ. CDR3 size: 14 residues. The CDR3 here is CASSRDGLNTEAFF. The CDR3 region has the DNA TGCGCCAGCAGTCGGGACGGCTTGAACACTGAAGCTTTCTTT.

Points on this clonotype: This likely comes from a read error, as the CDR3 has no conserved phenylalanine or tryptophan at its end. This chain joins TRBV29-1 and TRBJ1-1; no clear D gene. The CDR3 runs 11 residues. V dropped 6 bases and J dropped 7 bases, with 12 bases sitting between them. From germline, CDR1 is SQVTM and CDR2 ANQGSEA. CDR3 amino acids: CSVVPVFEAFI. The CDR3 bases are TGCAGCGTCGTGCCAGTGTTTGAAGCTTTCATT.

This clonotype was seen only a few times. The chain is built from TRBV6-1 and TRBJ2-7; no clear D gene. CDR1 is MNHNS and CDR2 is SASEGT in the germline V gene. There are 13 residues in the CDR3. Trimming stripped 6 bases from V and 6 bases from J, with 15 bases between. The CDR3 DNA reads TGTGCCAGCAGGGAACAAAACATAGCCGAGCAGTACTTC. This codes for CASREQNIAEQYF.

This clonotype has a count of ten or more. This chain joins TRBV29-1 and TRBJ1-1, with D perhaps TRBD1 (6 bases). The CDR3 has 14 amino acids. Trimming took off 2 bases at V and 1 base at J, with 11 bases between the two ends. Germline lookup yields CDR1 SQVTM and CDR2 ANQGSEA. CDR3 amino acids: CSVERGAGNTEAFF. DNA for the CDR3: TGCAGCGTTGAACGGGGGGCAGGGAACACTGAAGCTTTCTTT.

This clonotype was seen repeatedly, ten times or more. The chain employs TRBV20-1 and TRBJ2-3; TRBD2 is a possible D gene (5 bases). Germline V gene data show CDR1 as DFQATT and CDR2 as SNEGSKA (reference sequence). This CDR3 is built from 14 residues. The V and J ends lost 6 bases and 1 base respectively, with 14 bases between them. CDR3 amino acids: CSAPFEGGTDTQYF. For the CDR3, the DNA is TGCAGTGCCCCCTTCGAGGGAGGCACAGATACGCAGTATTTT.

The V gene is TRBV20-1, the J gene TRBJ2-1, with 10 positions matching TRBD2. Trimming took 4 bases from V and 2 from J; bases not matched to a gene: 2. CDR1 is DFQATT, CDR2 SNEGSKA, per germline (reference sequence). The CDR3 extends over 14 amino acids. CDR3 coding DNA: TGCAGTGCTATACTAGCGGGGCCCTACAATGAGCAGTTCTTC. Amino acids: CSAILAGPYNEQFF.

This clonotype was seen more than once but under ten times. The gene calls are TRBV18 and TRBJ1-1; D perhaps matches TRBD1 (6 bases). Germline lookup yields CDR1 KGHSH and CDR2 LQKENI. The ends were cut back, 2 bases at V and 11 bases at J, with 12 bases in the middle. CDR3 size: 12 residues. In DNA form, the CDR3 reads TGTGCCAGCTCACCATGGGACACCTGGGCTTTCTTT. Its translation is CASSPWDTWAFF.

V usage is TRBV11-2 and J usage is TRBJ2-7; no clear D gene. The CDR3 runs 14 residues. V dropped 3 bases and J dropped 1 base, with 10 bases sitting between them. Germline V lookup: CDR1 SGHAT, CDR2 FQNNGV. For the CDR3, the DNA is TGTGCCAGCAGCTTTCTGGGGTTATCCTACGAGCAGTACTTC. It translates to CASSFLGLSYEQYF.

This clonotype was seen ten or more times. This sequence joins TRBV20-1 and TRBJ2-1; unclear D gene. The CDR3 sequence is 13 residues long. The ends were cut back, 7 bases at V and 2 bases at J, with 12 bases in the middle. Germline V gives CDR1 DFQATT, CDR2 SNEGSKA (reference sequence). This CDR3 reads CSGTLVTYNEQFF. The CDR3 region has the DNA TGCAGTGGTACGTTGGTTACCTACAATGAGCAGTTCTTC.

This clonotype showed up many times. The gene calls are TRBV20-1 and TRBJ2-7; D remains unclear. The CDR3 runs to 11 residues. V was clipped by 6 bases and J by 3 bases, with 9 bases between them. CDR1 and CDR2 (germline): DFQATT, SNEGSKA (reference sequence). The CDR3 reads CSARLGYEQYF. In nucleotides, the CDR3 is TGCAGTGCCAGACTGGGCTACGAGCAGTACTTC.

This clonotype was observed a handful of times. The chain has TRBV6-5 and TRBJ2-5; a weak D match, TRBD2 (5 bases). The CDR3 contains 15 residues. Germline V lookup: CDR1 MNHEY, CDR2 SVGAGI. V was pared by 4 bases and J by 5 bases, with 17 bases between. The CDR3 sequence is CASSLDSRFGETQYF. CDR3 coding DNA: TGTGCCAGCAGTTTGGACTCCCGATTCGGGGAGACCCAGTACTTC.

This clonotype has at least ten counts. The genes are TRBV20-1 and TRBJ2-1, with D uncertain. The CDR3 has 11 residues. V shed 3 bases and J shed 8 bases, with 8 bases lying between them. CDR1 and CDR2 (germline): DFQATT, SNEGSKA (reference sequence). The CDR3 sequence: CSARSPDEQFF. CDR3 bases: TGCAGTGCTAGGTCCCCGGATGAGCAGTTCTTC.

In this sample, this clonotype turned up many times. The CDR3 loop is CASSLVNQETQYF. DNA for the CDR3: TGTGCCAGCAGTTTAGTTAATCAAGAGACCCAGTACTTC. The chain employs TRBV12-3 or TRBV12-4 and TRBJ2-5; no clear D. CDR3 size: 13 residues. V lost 1 base and J 2 bases, leaving 5 bases between the germline ends.

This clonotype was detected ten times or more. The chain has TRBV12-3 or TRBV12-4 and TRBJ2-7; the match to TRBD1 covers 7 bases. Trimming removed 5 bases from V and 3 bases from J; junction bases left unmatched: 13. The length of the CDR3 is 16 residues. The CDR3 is CASSHRDSARGYEQYF. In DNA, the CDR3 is TGTGCCAGCAGTCATCGGGACAGCGCAAGAGGCTACGAGCAGTACTTC.

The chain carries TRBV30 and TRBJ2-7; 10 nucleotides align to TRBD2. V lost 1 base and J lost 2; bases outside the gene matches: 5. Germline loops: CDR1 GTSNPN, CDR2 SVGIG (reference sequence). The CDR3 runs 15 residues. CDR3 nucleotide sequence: TGTGCCTGGAGTGCCGAGCGGGAGGGCCCCTACGAGCAGTACTTC. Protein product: CAWSAEREGPYEQYF.

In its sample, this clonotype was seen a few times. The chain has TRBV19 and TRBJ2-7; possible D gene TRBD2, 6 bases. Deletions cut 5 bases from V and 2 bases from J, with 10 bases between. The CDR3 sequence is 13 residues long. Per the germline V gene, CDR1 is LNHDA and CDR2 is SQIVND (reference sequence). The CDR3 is CASSGGAAYEQYF. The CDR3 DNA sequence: TGTGCCAGTAGTGGAGGGGCAGCCTACGAGCAGTACTTC.

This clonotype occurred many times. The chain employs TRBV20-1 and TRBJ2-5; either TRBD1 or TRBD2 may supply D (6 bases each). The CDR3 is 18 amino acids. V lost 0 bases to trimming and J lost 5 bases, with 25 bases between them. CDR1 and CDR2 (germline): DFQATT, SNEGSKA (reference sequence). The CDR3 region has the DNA TGCAGTGCTAGAGATCTGGGAGGCTGGACAGCCTACAGCGAGACCCAGTACTTC. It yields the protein CSARDLGGWTAYSETQYF.

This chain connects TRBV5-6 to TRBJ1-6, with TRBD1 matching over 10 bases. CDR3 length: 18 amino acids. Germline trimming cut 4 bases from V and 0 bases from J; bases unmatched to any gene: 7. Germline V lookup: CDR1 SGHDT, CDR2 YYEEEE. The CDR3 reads CASSRGQGISSYNSPLHF. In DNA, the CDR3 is TGTGCCAGCAGCCGGGGACAGGGGATTAGCTCCTATAATTCACCCCTCCACTTT.

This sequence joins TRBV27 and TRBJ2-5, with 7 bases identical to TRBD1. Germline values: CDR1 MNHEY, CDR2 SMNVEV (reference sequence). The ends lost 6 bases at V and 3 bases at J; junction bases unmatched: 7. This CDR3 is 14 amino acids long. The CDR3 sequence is CASSRVDRKETQYF. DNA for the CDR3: TGTGCCAGCAGCCGCGTGGACAGGAAAGAGACCCAGTACTTC.

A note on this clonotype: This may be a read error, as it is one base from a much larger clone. As DNA, the CDR3 is TGCAGTGCTAGAGAGGGACTAGCGGGACGCGCAGATACGCAGTATTTT. Protein: CSAREGLAGRADTQYF. The chain links TRBV20-1 to TRBJ2-3; 13 nucleotides align to TRBD2. The CDR3 spans 16 residues. Germline V gene sequence: CDR1 DFQATT, CDR2 SNEGSKA (reference sequence). Trimming at V came to 0 bases and at J to 4 bases, leaving 4 bases not matched to a gene.

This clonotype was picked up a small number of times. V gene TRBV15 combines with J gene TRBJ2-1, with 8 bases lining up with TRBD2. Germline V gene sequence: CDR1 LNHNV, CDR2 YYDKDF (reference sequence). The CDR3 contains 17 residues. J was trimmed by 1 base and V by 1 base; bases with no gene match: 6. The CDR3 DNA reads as TGTGCCACCAGCAGAGTACGAACTAGCGGATCCTACAATGAGCAGTTCTTC. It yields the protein CATSRVRTSGSYNEQFF.

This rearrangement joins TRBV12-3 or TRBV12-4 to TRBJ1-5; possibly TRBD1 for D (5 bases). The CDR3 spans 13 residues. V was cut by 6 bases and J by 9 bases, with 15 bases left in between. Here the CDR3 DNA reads TGTGCCAGCAGCCCTCGCAGGGCAGGGCCCCAGCATTTT. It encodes CASSPRRAGPQHF.

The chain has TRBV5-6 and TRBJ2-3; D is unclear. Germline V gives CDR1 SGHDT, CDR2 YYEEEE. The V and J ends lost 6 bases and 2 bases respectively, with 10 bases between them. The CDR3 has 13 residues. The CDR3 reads CASMAGITDTQYF. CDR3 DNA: TGTGCCAGCATGGCAGGAATCACAGATACGCAGTATTTT.

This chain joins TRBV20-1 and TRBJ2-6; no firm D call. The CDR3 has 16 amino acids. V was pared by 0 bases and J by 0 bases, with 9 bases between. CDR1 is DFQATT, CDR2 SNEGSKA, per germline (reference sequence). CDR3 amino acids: CSARDVGSSGANVLTF. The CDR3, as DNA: TGCAGTGCTAGAGATGTCGGATCCTCTGGGGCCAACGTCCTGACTTTC.

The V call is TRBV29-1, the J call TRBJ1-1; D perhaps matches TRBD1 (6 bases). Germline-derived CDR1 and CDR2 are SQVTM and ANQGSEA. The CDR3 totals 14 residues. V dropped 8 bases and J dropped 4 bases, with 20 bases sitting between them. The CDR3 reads CSSRGDSDSTEAFF. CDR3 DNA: TGCAGCTCCAGGGGCGACAGCGACTCCACTGAAGCTTTCTTT.